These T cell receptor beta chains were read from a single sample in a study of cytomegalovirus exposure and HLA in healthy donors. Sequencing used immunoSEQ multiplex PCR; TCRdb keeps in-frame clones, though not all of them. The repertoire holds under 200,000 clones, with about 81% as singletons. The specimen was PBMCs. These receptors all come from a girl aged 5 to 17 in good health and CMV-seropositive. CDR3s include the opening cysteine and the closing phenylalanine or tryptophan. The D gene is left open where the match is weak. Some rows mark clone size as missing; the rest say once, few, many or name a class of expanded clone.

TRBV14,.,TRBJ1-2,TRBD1,TGTGCCAGCAGCCCCGGACAGGGCTATGGCTACACCTTC,CASSPGQGYGYTF
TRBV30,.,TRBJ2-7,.,TGTGCCTGGAGTACAGCAGTCGGCGAGCAGTACTTC,CAWSTAVGEQYF
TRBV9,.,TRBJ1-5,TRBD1,TGTGCCAGCAGCGCCGGACAGGGTTTCTACAATCAGCCCCAGCATTTT,CASSAGQGFYNQPQHF
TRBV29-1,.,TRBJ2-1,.,TGCAGCGTCTCGGCCCAGGGATCCTACAATGAGCAGTTCTTC,CSVSAQGSYNEQFF
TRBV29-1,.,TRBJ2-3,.,TGCAGCGTTGCCCCAGGGTTCAGTTTAGATACGCAGTATTTT,CSVAPGFSLDTQYF
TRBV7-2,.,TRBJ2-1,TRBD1,TGTGCCAGCAGCACCTGGACAGGTGAGCAGTTCTTC,CASSTWTGEQFF
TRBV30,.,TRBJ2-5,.,TGTGCCTGGCGTTTGGCAGGGCACGGGCAGTACTTC,CAWRLAGHGQYF
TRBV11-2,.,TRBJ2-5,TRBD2,TGTGCCAGCAGCTTACTAGCGGGGGGTCCAGAGACCCAGTACTTC,CASSLLAGGPETQYF
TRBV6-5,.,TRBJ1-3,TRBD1,TGTGCCAGCAGTTACCAAAGGGGGCTTGGAAACACCATATATTTT,CASSYQRGLGNTIYF
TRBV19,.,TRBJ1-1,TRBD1,TGTGCCAGTAGTATACGACAGGGTGAAGCTTTCTTT,CASSIRQGEAFF
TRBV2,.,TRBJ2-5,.,TGTGCCAGCAGTGAAATGGGGCCCCTAACACAAGAGACCCAGTACTTC,CASSEMGPLTQETQYF
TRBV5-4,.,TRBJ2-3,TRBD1,TGTGCCAGCAGTCCGACAGGGCGAAGCACAGATACGCAGTATTTT,CASSPTGRSTDTQYF
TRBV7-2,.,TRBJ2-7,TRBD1,TGTGCCAGCAGCCGACGGAAAAATACCGGAGGACAGGGGATGTACGAGCAGTACTTC,CASSRRKNTGGQGMYEQYF
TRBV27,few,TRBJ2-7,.,TGTGCCAGCAGACTACAGGGTTCCTACGAGCAGTACTTC,CASRLQGSYEQYF
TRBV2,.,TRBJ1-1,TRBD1,TGTGCCAGCAGTGTAAGGCAGGGGGGCACTGAAGCTTTCTTT,CASSVRQGGTEAFF
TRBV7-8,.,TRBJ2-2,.,TGTGCCAGCAGCTCAGAAAGGGCTCCGGGAGGGGAGCTGTTTTTT,CASSSERAPGGELFF
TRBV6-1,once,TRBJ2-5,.,TGTGCCAGCAACAGGCGAGAGACCCAGTACTTC,CASNRRETQYF
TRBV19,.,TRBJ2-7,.,TGTGCCAGTAGAAGACAGGATTCCATCTCCTACGAGCAGTACTTC,CASRRQDSISYEQYF
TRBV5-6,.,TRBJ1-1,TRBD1,TGTGCCAGCAGCTGGGGACAGAGCACTGAAGCTTTCTTT,CASSWGQSTEAFF
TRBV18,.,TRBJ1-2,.,TGTGCCAGCTCACGGGAAAGGGAGGAGAGTGGCTACACCTTC,CASSREREESGYTF
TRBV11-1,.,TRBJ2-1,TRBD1,TGTGCCAGCAGCTCCTCGGGACAGTACAATGAGCAGTTCTTC,CASSSSGQYNEQFF
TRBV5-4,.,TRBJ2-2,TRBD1,TGTGCCAGCAGCGGTGACAGGGGGCGGACCGGGGAGCTGTTTTTT,CASSGDRGRTGELFF
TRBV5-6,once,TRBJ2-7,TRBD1,TGTGCCAGCAGCTTAATACAGGGGGCCGTCGAGCAGTACTTC,CASSLIQGAVEQYF
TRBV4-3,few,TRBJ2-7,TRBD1,TGCGCCAGCAGCCAAGATCGGGACAGTGCCTACGAGCAGTACTTC,CASSQDRDSAYEQYF
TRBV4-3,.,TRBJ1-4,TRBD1,TGCGCCAGCAGCCAATCCGGGACAGGGTCAACTAATGAAAAACTGTTTTTT,CASSQSGTGSTNEKLFF
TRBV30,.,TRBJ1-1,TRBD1,TGTGCCTACCAATTGACAGGGGGCCGGACTGAAGCTTTCTTT,CAYQLTGGRTEAFF
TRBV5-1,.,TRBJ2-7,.,TGCGCCAGCAGCTTGGCAGGCAGGGGCTACGAGCAGTACTTC,CASSLAGRGYEQYF
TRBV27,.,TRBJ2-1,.,TGTGCCAGCAGTTTATCTCCCCGGCAGGGGCAGTTCTTC,CASSLSPRQGQFF
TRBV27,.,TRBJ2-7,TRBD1,TGTGCCAGCAGCAGGACAGGGTTCGAGCAGTACTTC,CASSRTGFEQYF
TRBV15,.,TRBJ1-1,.,TGTGCCACCAGCAGCAGGGAGGACACTGAAGCTTTCTTT,CATSSREDTEAFF
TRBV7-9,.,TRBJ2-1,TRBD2,TGTGCCAGCAGCACTCAGATTGACGCGGGGGATGAGCAGTTCTTC,CASSTQIDAGDEQFF
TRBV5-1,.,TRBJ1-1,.,TGCGCCAGCAGCCCACGAGACGGGGTGAACACTGAAGCTTTCTTT,CASSPRDGVNTEAFF
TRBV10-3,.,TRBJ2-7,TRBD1,TGTGCCATCAGTGTGGACAGGGGGTACGAGCAGTACTTC,CAISVDRGYEQYF
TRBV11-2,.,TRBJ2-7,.,TGTGCCAGCAGCTTTGGACAAGTCCTCTACGAGCAGTACTTC,CASSFGQVLYEQYF
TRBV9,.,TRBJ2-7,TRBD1,TGTGCCAGCAGCGTAAACTCGGACAGGTTAGGGAACGAGCAGTACTTC,CASSVNSDRLGNEQYF
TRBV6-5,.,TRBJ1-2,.,TGTGCCAGCAGTTACTCGAGATGGAACTATGGCTACACCTTC,CASSYSRWNYGYTF
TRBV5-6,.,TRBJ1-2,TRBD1,TGTGCCAGCAGCTGGACAGGCGACTATGGCTACACCTTC,CASSWTGDYGYTF
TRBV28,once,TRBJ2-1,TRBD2,TGTGCCAGCAGTTTGAAATATTTAGGGACTAGCGAGAACAATGAGCAGTTCTTC,CASSLKYLGTSENNEQFF
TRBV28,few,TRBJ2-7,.,TGTGCCACCGGGAGTTCGAGGAGCTCCTACGAGCAGTACTTC,CATGSSRSSYEQYF
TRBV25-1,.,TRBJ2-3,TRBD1,TGTGCCAGCACAAGCGAGGGGGCCGGATCATATACGCAGTATTTT,CASTSEGAGSYTQYF
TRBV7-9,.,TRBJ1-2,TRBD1,TGTGCCAGCAGCACTGACAGGGCTCCTGGCTACACCTTC,CASSTDRAPGYTF
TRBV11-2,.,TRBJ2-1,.,TGTGCCAGCAGCTTAGAGCCGGGTTTCCCTCGTGGGCAGTTCTTC,CASSLEPGFPRGQFF
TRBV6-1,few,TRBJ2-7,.,TGTGCCAGCAGTGAAGCCGGGGAATCTTACGAGCAGTACTTC,CASSEAGESYEQYF
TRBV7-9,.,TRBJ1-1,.,TGTGCCAGCAGCCCCTGGAGGAACACTGAAGCTTTCTTT,CASSPWRNTEAFF
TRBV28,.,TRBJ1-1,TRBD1,TGTGCCAGCAGTTTAACCCGACAGGGGCGATGGGGCGCTGAAGCTTTCTTT,CASSLTRQGRWGAEAFF